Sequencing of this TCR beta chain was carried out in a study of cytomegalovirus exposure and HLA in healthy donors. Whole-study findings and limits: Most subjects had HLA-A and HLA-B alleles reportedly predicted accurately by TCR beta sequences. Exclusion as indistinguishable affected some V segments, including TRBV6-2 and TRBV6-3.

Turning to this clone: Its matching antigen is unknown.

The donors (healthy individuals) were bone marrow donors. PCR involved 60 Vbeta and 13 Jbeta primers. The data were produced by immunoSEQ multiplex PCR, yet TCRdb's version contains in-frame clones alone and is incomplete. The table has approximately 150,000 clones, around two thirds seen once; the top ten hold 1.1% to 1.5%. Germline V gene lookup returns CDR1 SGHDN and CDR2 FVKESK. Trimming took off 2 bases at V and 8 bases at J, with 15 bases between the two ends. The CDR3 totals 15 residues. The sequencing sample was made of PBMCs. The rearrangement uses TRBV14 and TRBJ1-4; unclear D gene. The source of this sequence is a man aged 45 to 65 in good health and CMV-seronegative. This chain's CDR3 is CASSQSPGLGEKLFF. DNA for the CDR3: TGTGCCAGCAGCCAATCCCCAGGTCTTGGAGAAAAACTGTTTTTT.